The entry below gives a single T cell receptor beta chain sequence along with its context. The antigen is unknown. The data stem from a study of cytomegalovirus exposure and HLA in healthy donors. Across the study: When fewer than 500 donors were genotyped, around 77% of them were found to fall in the Caucasian-associated ancestry cluster. Notes on the study in general: Presence/absence analyses assumed roughly uniform sequencing depth across donors, which may not hold. Donors belonging to an Asian-associated ancestry cluster reportedly showed fewer N-insertions in productive TCRs than the approximately 690-donor mean, according to what a later analysis found. TCR beta chain V- and J-gene trimming was linked, in a later analysis, to a missense variant in DCLRE1C.

V was pared by 4 bases and J by 0 bases, with 11 bases between. Germline CDR1 is MDHEN and CDR2 is SYDVKM. The CDR3 loop spans 15 amino acids. This PCR relied on a set of 60 Vbeta primers and 13 Jbeta primers. Method: immunoSEQ multiplex PCR; TCRdb's copy keeps in-frame clones and lacks some. The sample consists of over 130,000 clones, approximately 80% of them appearing once. V usage is TRBV28 and J usage is TRBJ2-3; no clear D gene. This clonotype originated in a man aged 35 to 55 in good health and CMV-seronegative. The specimen was PBMCs. DNA for the CDR3: TGTGCCAGCAGTTCGTTTATAGTAAGCACAGATACGCAGTATTTT. Its translation: CASSSFIVSTDTQYF.